This TCR beta chain was sequenced for a study of blood T cell repertoires in COVID-19. Study at large: Whether acute or convalescent, the COVID-19 samples came from the United States, Italy and Spain. From T cells, B-cell-depleted T cells, or PBMCs came the material, which was cDNA or gDNA.

The CDR3 has 14 amino acids. Per the germline V gene, CDR1 is MNHEY and CDR2 is SVGEGT. Trimming took off 0 bases at V and 6 bases at J, with 9 bases between the two ends. Only in-frame clones appear in the TCRdb table, and some are missing; sequencing was by immunoSEQ multiplex PCR. The sample has roughly 330,000 clones, roughly 90% seen once. Sequenced input: peripheral blood. The sequence came from a woman in her 50s with active or convalescent COVID-19. V and J are TRBV6-2 or TRBV6-3 and TRBJ2-1; D is ambiguous. The DNA of the CDR3 is TGTGCCAGCAGTTACTCCGCCAGGTTCAATGAGCAGTTCTTC. It codes for CASSYSARFNEQFF.